This TCR beta chain was recovered during a study of persistence of HIV-infected CD4 T cells. The immunoSEQ assay was version 4, run in survey mode. Assay used: immunoSEQ multiplex PCR; TCRdb lists only in-frame clones, some missing. The table shows roughly 35,000 clones, with 80% occurring only once. Lysates of CMV-infected fibroblasts at around 9.1 ug/mL stimulated these cells. Memory cells lacking CD40L and CD69 with high CD45RO were sorted. In the case of this clone: What it binds is unknown.

This TCR was sampled from an adult man with HIV who was CMV-seropositive. The sequenced sample was CD4+ T cells sorted from PBMCs after 18-hour stimulation, obtained from a patient who received antiretroviral therapy.

The CDR3 reads CSVLGLGSSEAFF. CDR3 sequence (DNA): TGCAGCGTTTTAGGACTCGGGAGTAGTGAAGCTTTCTTT. The chain has TRBV29-1 and TRBJ1-1, with D unclear. The ends were cut back, 5 bases at V and 7 bases at J, with 17 bases in the middle. The germline gives CDR1 SQVTM, CDR2 ANQGSEA. The CDR3 length is 13 residues.